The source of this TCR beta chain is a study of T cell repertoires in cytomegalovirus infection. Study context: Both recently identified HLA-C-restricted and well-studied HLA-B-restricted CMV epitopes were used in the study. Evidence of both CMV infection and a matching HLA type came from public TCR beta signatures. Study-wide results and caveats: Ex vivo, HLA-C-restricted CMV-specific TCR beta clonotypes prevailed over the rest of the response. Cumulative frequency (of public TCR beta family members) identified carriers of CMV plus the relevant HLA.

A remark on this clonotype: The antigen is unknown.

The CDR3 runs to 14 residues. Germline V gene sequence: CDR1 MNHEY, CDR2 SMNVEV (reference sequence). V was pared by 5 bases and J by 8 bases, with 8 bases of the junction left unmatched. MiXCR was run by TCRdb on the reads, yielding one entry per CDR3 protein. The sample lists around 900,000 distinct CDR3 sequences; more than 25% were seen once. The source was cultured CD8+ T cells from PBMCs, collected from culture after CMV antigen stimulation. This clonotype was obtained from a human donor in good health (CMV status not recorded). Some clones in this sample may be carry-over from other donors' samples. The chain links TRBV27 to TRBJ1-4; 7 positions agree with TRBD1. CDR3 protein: CASSITGAREKLFF. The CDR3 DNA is TGTGCCAGCAGTATAACAGGGGCGAGGGAAAAACTGTTTTTT.